One and the same sample provided the 8 T cell receptor beta chains below, sequenced in a study of blood T cells in healthy people across ages. The authors ran a second PCR of roughly 6 to 11 cycles using a sample-barcoded 5' primer and a J-beta primer mix. TCRdb independently ran MiXCR on the 5' RACE reads; one entry per CDR3 protein. Among 1.4 million or so distinct CDR3 sequences listed, 35% to 45% were seen once. The specimen sequenced was blood. All receptors come from a woman between 18 and 29 years old in good health.

This clonotype was seen at least ten times. The chain couples TRBV7-2 to TRBJ2-5, with no clear D. Trimming took off 1 base at V and 4 bases at J, with 13 bases between the two ends. The germline V gene encodes CDR1 SGHTA and CDR2 FQGNSA. This CDR3 has 15 amino acids. The CDR3, as DNA: TGTGCCAGCAGCTTAGATGGCGCGGAGTTAGAGACCCAGTACTTC. Its protein is CASSLDGAELETQYF.

In this sample, this clonotype turned up a few times. The CDR3 spells CASSRSGGGNEQFF. The CDR3 coding sequence is TGTGCCAGCAGCCGTAGCGGGGGGGGCAATGAGCAGTTCTTC. The rearrangement links TRBV3-1 to TRBJ2-1; 11 bases are shared with TRBD2. Trimming took 4 bases from V and 6 from J; bases not matched to a gene: 2. CDR3 size: 14 residues. From germline, CDR1 is LGHDT and CDR2 YNNKEL (reference sequence).

This clonotype was recorded only once. This may be a read error: a much more frequent sequence differs by one nucleotide. The J gene is TRBJ1-2, the V gene TRBV4-1; 7 nucleotides align to TRBD1. This CDR3 comprises 15 residues. Losses at the gene ends were 3 bases for V and 2 bases for J; bases not matched to a gene: 6. Germline-derived CDR1 and CDR2 are MGHRA and YSYEKL. CDR3 in DNA: TGCGCCAGCAGCCATGACAGGGATCTGAACTATGGCTACACCTTC. This encodes CASSHDRDLNYGYTF.

This clonotype was seen only a few times. V is TRBV30 and J is TRBJ2-1, with D perhaps TRBD1 (6 bases). Germline V gene lookup returns CDR1 GTSNPN and CDR2 SVGIG (reference sequence). This CDR3 spans 14 amino acids. The V gene lost 5 bases and the J gene lost 6 bases, with 17 bases spanning the gap. The CDR3 bases are TGTGCCTGGGCCTCAGGGGTCCTCGCCAATGAGCAGTTCTTC. This sequence encodes CAWASGVLANEQFF. Using reference TRBV30 and TRBJ2-1 for the parts outside the CDR3, the full variable domain is SQTIHQWPATLVQPVGSPLSLECTVEGTSNPNLYWYRQAAGRGLQLLFYSVGIGQISSEVPQNLSASRPQDRQFILSSKKLLLSDSGFYLCAWASGVLANEQFFGPGTRLTVL.

This clonotype was seen a few times. The chain is built from TRBV12-3 or TRBV12-4 and TRBJ1-4; D is possibly TRBD1 (6 bases). Trimming stripped 1 base from V and 3 bases from J, with 9 bases between. The CDR3 extends over 15 amino acids. The CDR3 bases are TGTGCCAGCAGTTTAGGGACAGTTCCTAATGAAAAACTGTTTTTT. This encodes CASSLGTVPNEKLFF.

Only a few counts were recorded for this clonotype. The chain recombines TRBV12-3 or TRBV12-4 with TRBJ1-1; TRBD1 matches 7 bases. V shed 6 bases, J shed 1 base, and the junction held 8 bases outside the gene matches. This CDR3 spans 15 amino acids. CDR3 loop: CASRSTGAGNTEAFF. The CDR3, as DNA: TGTGCCAGCAGGTCTACAGGGGCTGGGAACACTGAAGCTTTCTTT.

A few counts support this clonotype. The genes are TRBV5-6 and TRBJ2-1; tentatively, D is TRBD2 (6 bases). The germline CDR1 and CDR2 sequences are SGHDT and YYEEEE. The V end was cut by 1 base, the J end by 4 bases, with 18 bases between. This CDR3 region has 17 residues. The CDR3 DNA follows: TGTGCCAGCAGCTTGTTTCAGAGGACAAGCGGGTACAATGAGCAGTTCTTC. Protein: CASSLFQRTSGYNEQFF.

J is TRBJ2-2 and V is TRBV18; a weak D match, TRBD2 (6 bases). This CDR3 spans 16 amino acids. The germline V gene has CDR1 KGHSH and CDR2 LQKENI. The V end lost 4 bases, the J end lost 2 bases, and 14 bases lay between the germline ends. The CDR3 nucleotides are TGTGCCAGCTCACTTCCTTCTAGCGCAAACACCGGGGAGCTGTTTTTT. Its translation: CASSLPSSANTGELFF.